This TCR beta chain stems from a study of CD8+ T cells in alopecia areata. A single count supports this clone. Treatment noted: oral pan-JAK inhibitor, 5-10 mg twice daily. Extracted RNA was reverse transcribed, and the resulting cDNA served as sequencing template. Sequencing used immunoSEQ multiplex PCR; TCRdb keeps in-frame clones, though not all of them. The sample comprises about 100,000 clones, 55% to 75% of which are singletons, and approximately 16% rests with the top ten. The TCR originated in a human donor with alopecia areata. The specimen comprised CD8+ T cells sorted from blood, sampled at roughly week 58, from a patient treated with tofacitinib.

This CDR3 reads CASGLSSAIETQYF. CDR3 nucleotides: TGTGCTAGTGGTTTGTCCTCTGCGATAGAGACCCAGTACTTC. The J gene is TRBJ2-5, the V gene TRBV12-5; D gene ambiguous. This CDR3 spans 14 amino acids. Germline V gene sequence: CDR1 LGHNT, CDR2 FRNRAP. V lost 2 bases, J lost 4 bases, and 11 bases lay in between. The variable domain in full, completed from reference TRBV12-5 and TRBJ2-5, reads DARVTQTPRHKVTEMGQEVTMRCQPILGHNTVFWYRQTMMQGLELLAYFRNRAPLDDSGMPKDRFSAEMPDATLATLKIQPSEPRDSAVYFCASGLSSAIETQYFGPGTRLLVL.